The T cell receptor (beta chain) described here comes from a study of shared clonotypes between healthy human individuals. Only one count was recorded for this clone. The CDR3 covers 15 residues. Per germline, CDR1 MNHNS and CDR2 SASEGT. V lost 5 bases and J lost 4; bases outside the gene matches: 8. On sorted subsets, replicate PCRs used 150 to 250 ng DNA, or about 33,000 T cell genomes. The assay was immunoSEQ multiplex PCR, and TCRdb's table has in-frame clones only and misses some. This table has approximately 2,300,000 clones, 85% to 95% appearing once. This chain connects TRBV6-1 to TRBJ1-3; 7 nucleotides align to TRBD1. The specimen was naive CD4+ T cells from PBMCs. Subset indicated: CD45RA+ positively selected. The sequence derives from a man between 18 and 29 years old in good health. Some clones in this sample may be carry-over from other donors' samples. The CDR3 reads CASSINRDSGNTIYF. The CDR3 DNA reads as TGTGCCAGCAGTATTAACCGGGACAGCGGAAACACCATATATTTT.